The source of this T cell receptor beta chain is a study of T cells after posttransplantation cyclophosphamide. Per germline, CDR1 LNHDA and CDR2 SQIVND (reference sequence). CDR3 length equals 15 residues. V shed 3 bases and J shed 3 bases, with 13 bases lying between them. Study-wide results and caveats: TRB overlap between skin or GI tissue T cells and blood was limited.

This clone was recorded only once. Its antigen is undetermined. Sampled 1 year posttransplant, controls received myeloablative marrow transplants, methotrexate and a calcineurin inhibitor. Using immunoSEQ multiplex PCR, the repertoire was profiled, and TCRdb retains in-frame clones only, with some absent. The sample includes 15,000 to 20,000 clones, roughly 85% of them seen just once. The clonotype was recovered from a female patient aged 18-30 years who received an allogeneic stem cell transplant from an unrelated donor, was CMV-positive, and had acute and chronic GVHD. T cells may partly derive from the graft donor. The chain combines TRBV19 with TRBJ2-3; TRBD1 might be the D (5 bases). The source material was PBMCs, sampled after allogeneic stem cell transplant with calcineurin inhibitor and methotrexate. In DNA, the CDR3 is TGTGCCAGTAGTATGGTGTCAGGGTGGACAGATACGCAGTATTTT. Protein: CASSMVSGWTDTQYF.